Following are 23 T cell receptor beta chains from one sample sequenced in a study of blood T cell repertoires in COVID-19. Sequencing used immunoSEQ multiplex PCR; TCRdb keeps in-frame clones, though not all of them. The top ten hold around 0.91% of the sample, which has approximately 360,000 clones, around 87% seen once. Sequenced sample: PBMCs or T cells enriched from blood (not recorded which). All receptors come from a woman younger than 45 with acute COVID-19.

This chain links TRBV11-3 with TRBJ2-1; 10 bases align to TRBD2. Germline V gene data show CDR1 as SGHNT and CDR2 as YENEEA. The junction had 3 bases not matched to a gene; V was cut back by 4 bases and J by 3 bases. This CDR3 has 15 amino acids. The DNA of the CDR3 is TGTGCCAGCAGCTCCCGGACTAGCGGCTACAATGAGCAGTTCTTC. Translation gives CASSSRTSGYNEQFF.

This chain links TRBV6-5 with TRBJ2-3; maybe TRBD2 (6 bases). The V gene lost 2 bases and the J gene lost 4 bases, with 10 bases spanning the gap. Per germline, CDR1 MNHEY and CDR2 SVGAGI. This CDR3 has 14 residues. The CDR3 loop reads CASSYKLASDTQYF. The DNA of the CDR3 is TGTGCCAGCAGTTACAAACTAGCATCAGATACGCAGTATTTT.

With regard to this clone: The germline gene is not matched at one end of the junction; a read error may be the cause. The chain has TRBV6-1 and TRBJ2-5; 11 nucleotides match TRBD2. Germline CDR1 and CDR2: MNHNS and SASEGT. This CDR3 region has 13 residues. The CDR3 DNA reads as TGTGCCAGCAGTGAAGGCACTAGCGGGGGTCCCCACTTC. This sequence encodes CASSEGTSGGPHF.

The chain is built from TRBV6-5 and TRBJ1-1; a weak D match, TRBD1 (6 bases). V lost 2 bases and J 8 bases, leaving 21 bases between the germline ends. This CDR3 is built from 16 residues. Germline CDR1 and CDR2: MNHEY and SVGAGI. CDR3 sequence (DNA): TGTGCCAGCAGTTACACGGAAGAGGGGGGGCGTTCCGAAGCTTTCTTT. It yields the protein CASSYTEEGGRSEAFF.

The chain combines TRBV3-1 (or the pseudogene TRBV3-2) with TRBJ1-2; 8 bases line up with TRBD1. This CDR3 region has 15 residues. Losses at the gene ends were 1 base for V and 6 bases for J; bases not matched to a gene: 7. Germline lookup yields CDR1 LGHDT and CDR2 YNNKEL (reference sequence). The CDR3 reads CASSQVEQGVNGYTF. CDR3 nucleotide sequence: TGTGCCAGCAGCCAAGTTGAACAGGGGGTAAATGGCTACACCTTC.

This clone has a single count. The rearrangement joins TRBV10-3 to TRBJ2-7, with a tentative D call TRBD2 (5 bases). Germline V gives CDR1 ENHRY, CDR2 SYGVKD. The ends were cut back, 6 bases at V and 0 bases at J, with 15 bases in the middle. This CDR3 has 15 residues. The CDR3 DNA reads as TGTGCCATCAGGGTAGACGGGGATAGCTCCTACGAGCAGTACTTC. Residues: CAIRVDGDSSYEQYF.

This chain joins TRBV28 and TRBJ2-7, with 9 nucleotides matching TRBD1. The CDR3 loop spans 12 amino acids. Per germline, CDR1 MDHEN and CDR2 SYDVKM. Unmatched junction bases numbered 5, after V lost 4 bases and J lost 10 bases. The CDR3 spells CASSWDRVSQYF. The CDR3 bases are TGTGCCAGCAGTTGGGACAGGGTTTCACAGTACTTC.

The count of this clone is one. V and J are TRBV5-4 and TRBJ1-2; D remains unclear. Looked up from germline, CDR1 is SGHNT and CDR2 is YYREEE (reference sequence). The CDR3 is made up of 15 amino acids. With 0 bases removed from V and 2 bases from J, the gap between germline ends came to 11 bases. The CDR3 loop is CASSLARWPNYGYTF. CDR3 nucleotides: TGTGCCAGCAGCTTGGCCCGTTGGCCGAACTATGGCTACACCTTC.

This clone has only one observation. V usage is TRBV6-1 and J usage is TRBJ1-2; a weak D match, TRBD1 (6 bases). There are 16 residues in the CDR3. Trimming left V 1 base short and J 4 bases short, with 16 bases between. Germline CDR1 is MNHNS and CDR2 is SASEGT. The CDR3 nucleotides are TGTGCCAGCAGTGAAGTAAGGGGCAGGGGAGCCTATGGCTACACCTTC. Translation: CASSEVRGRGAYGYTF.

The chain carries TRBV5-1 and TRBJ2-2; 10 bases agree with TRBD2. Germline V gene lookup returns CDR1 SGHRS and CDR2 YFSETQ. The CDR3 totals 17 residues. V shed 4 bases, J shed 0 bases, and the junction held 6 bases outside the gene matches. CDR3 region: CASSLLAGGSNTGELFF. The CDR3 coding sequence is TGCGCCAGCAGCCTTTTAGCGGGGGGATCGAACACCGGGGAGCTGTTTTTT.

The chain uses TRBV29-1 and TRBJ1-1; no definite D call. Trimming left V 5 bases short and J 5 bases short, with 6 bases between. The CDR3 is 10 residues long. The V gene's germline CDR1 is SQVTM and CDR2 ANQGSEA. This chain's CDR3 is CSVWTTEAFF. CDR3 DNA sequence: TGCAGCGTTTGGACTACTGAAGCTTTCTTT.

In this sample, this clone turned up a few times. The CDR3 region is CAWSRDTYNSPLHF. The CDR3 DNA reads as TGTGCCTGGAGCCGGGATACCTATAATTCACCCCTCCACTTT. The V gene is TRBV30, the J gene TRBJ1-6; D is uncertain. The CDR3 loop spans 14 amino acids. The germline gives CDR1 GTSNPN, CDR2 SVGIG (reference sequence). Trimming cost V 3 bases and J 2 bases, with 8 bases left between them.

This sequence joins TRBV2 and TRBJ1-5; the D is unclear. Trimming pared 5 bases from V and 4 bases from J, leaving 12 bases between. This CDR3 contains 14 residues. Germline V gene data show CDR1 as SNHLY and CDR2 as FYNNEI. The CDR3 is CASSWAQPNQPQHF. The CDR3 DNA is TGTGCCAGCAGTTGGGCCCAGCCAAATCAGCCCCAGCATTTT.

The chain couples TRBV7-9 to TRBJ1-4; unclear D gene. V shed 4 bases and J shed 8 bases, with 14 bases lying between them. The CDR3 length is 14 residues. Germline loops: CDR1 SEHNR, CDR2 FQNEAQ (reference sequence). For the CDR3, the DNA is TGTGCCAGCAGCTCGCCAGCGACGAAGGAAAAACTGTTTTTT. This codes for CASSSPATKEKLFF. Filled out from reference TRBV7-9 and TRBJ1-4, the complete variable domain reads DTGVSQNPRHKITKRGQNVTFRCDPISEHNRLYWYRQTLGQGPEFLTYFQNEAQLEKSRLLSDRFSAERPKGSFSTLEIQRTEQGDSAMYLCASSSPATKEKLFFGSGTQLSVL.

The CDR3 coding sequence is TGTGCCAGCAGTTTCTTTCCCGTGGGACAGAGGTCACCCCTCCACTTT. Protein: CASSFFPVGQRSPLHF. This chain joins TRBV27 and TRBJ1-6; 7 bases agree with TRBD1. Germline V gene lookup returns CDR1 MNHEY and CDR2 SMNVEV (reference sequence). Trimming removed 3 bases from V and 10 bases from J; junction bases left unmatched: 12. The CDR3 contains 16 residues.

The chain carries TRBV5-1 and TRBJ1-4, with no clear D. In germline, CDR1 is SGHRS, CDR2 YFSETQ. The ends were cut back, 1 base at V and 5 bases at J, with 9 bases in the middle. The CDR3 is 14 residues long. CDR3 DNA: TGCGCCAGCAGCTTGCAGGATACCAATGAAAAACTGTTTTTT. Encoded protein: CASSLQDTNEKLFF. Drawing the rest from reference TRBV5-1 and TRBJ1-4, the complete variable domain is KAGVTQTPRYLIKTRGQQVTLSCSPISGHRSVSWYQQTPGQGLQFLFEYFSETQRNKGNFPGRFSGRQFSNSRSEMNVSTLELGDSALYLCASSLQDTNEKLFFGSGTQLSVL.

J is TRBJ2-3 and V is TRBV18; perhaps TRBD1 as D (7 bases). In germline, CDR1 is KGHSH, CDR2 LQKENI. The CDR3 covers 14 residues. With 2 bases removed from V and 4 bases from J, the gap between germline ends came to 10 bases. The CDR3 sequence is CASSPGGGADTQYF. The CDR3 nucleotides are TGTGCCAGCTCACCAGGAGGGGGCGCAGATACGCAGTATTTT.

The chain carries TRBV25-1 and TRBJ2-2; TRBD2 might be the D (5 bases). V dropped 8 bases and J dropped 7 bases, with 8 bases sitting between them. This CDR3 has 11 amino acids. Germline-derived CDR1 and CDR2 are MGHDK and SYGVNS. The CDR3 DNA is TGTGCCAGCCGGGAACACGGGGAGCTGTTTTTT. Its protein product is CASREHGELFF.

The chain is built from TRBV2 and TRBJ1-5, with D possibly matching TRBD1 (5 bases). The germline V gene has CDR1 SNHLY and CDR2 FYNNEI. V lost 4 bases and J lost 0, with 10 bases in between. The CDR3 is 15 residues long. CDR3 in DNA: TGTGCCAGCAGTGGCCCAGGGTATAGCAATCAGCCCCAGCATTTT. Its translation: CASSGPGYSNQPQHF. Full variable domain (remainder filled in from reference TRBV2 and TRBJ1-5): EPEVTQTPSHQVTQMGQEVILRCVPISNHLYFYWYRQILGQKVEFLVSFYNNEISEKSEIFDDQFSVERPDGSNFTLKIRSTKLEDSAMYFCASSGPGYSNQPQHFGDGTRLSIL.

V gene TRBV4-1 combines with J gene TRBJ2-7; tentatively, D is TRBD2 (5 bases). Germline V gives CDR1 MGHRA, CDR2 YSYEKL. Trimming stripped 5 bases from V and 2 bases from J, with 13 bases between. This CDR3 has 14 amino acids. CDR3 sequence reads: CASSSDTGTYEQYF. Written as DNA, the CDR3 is TGCGCCAGCAGCTCGGATACCGGGACCTACGAGCAGTACTTC.

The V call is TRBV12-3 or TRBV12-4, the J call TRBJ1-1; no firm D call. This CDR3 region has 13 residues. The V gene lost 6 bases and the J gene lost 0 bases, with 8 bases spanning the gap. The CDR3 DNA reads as TGTGCCAGCAGCGAACAGTTGAACACTGAAGCTTTCTTT. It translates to CASSEQLNTEAFF.

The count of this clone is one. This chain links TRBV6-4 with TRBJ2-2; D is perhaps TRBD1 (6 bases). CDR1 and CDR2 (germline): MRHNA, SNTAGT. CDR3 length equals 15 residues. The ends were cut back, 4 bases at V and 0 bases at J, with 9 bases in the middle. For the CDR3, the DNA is TGTGCCAGCAGTGGGGACACCGCGAACACCGGGGAGCTGTTTTTT. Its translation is CASSGDTANTGELFF.

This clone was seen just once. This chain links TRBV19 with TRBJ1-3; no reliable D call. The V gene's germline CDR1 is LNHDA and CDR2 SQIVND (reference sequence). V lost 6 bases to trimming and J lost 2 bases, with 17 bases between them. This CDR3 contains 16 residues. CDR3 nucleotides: TGTGCCAGTAGAGGTGGGCAGGCCTATACTGGAAACACCATATATTTT. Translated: CASRGGQAYTGNTIYF.